These 5 T cell receptor beta chains were all obtained from the same sample, sequenced in a study of blood T cell repertoires in COVID-19. Profiling relied on immunoSEQ multiplex PCR, and the TCRdb table lists in-frame clones only, not all of them. This table holds roughly 250,000 clones, roughly 88% found once. Sequenced sample: peripheral blood. The receptors were sampled from a woman in her twenties or thirties with acute or convalescent COVID-19.

V and J are TRBV6-2 or TRBV6-3 and TRBJ2-7; TRBD2 matches 7 bases. This CDR3 region has 17 residues. The germline V gene has CDR1 MNHEY and CDR2 SVGEGT. The V and J ends lost 3 bases and 2 bases, in that order; junction bases with no gene match: 13. The CDR3 protein is CASSYLENGRQTYEQYF. Written as DNA, the CDR3 is TGTGCCAGCAGTTATCTAGAAAACGGGAGGCAAACCTACGAGCAGTACTTC.

This chain connects TRBV25-1 to TRBJ2-2; 7 bases map to TRBD1. With V trimmed by 8 bases and J by 2 bases, 5 bases remained unmatched. This CDR3 has 14 amino acids. Germline V gene sequence: CDR1 MGHDK, CDR2 SYGVNS. The CDR3 region is CASVGTANTGELFF. The CDR3 nucleotides read TGTGCCAGCGTAGGGACAGCCAACACCGGGGAGCTGTTTTTT.

The chain combines TRBV10-3 with TRBJ2-7; perhaps TRBD1 as D (6 bases). Trimming shortened V by 1 base and J by 0 bases, and 13 bases separated the two germline ends. The CDR3 runs 16 residues. Germline CDR1 ENHRY, CDR2 SYGVKD. For the CDR3, the DNA is TGTGCCATCAGTGAGTTGTCCCGGGACACCTCCTACGAGCAGTACTTC. It is translated as CAISELSRDTSYEQYF.

The gene calls are TRBV6-6 and TRBJ2-3; 7 bases align to TRBD1. The CDR3 runs 15 residues. The germline CDR1 and CDR2 sequences are MNHNY and SVGAGI (reference sequence). With V trimmed by 5 bases and J by 1 base, 6 bases remained unmatched. The CDR3 region has the DNA TGTGCCAGCAGTCGCGACAGGGTAGGCACAGATACGCAGTATTTT. The encoded protein is CASSRDRVGTDTQYF.

The chain carries TRBV27 and TRBJ2-3; TRBD1 might be the D (6 bases). Germline CDR1 MNHEY, CDR2 SMNVEV (reference sequence). The CDR3 spans 14 residues. V was cut by 5 bases and J by 1 base, with 10 bases left in between. CDR3 amino acids: CASSRAGGTDTQYF. The CDR3, as DNA: TGTGCCAGCAGTCGGGCAGGGGGCACAGATACGCAGTATTTT.